One T cell receptor beta chain is described in this entry. This record comes from a study of blood T cell repertoires in COVID-19. Study as a whole: Samples came from the United States, Italy and Spain, spanning acute and convalescent COVID-19. The analysed material was cDNA or gDNA that came from T cells, B-cell-depleted T cells, or PBMCs.

Per the original methods: Counts of nucleated cells, estimated from reference gene primer amplification, were obtained. Some clones are missing from TCRdb's copy, which holds only in-frame ones; the method was immunoSEQ multiplex PCR. Clonal size and the V and J genes are those of that table, whereas D and trimming came from the DNA. Among over 100,000 clones listed, around 83% were seen once. CDR1 LGHDT and CDR2 YNNKEL come from the germline V gene (reference sequence). V was shortened by 5 bases and J by 8 bases, with 7 bases between the two germline ends. The CDR3 has 11 residues. The receptor's source is a man between 70 and 80 years old with acute or convalescent COVID-19. The genes are TRBV3-1 (or the pseudogene TRBV3-2) and TRBJ1-3, with D perhaps TRBD1 (5 bases). The sequencing sample was made of peripheral blood. In DNA, the CDR3 is TGTGCCAGCAGCTTCAGGGACACCATATATTTT. It codes for CASSFRDTIYF.